This entry lists 21 T cell receptor beta chains sequenced from one sample in a study of T cell responses to AZD1222 COVID-19 vaccine. The assay was immunoSEQ multiplex PCR, and TCRdb's table has in-frame clones only and misses some. The data contain roughly 160,000 clones, 90% to 95% of them singletons. This specimen was peripheral blood, taken on day 0 of AZD1222 vaccination. These receptors were collected from an adult in good health.

The chain has TRBV7-3 and TRBJ1-2; 7 bases map to TRBD1. The germline gives CDR1 SGHTA, CDR2 FQGTGA. Trimming at V came to 0 bases and at J to 6 bases, leaving 7 bases not matched to a gene. The CDR3 runs to 15 residues. The CDR3 sequence is CASSLTPTGRNGYTF. CDR3 coding DNA: TGTGCCAGCAGCTTAACTCCGACAGGGAGGAATGGCTACACCTTC. The full variable domain, its missing parts supplied by reference TRBV7-3 and TRBJ1-2, is GAGVSQTPSNKVTEKGKYVELRCDPISGHTALYWYRQSLGQGPEFLIYFQGTGAADDSGLPNDRFFAVRPEGSVSTLKIQRTERGDSAVYLCASSLTPTGRNGYTFGSGTRLTVV.

This chain joins TRBV15 and TRBJ2-7; 10 nucleotides line up with TRBD2. The CDR3 length is 17 residues. V dropped 4 bases and J dropped 0; count of bases not matched to a gene: 9. CDR1 is LNHNV and CDR2 is YYDKDF in the germline V gene (reference sequence). The CDR3 region is CATSKLAGGTYSYEQYF. CDR3 sequence (DNA): TGTGCCACCAGCAAGTTAGCGGGGGGCACCTACTCCTACGAGCAGTACTTC. Full variable domain (missing parts from reference TRBV15 and TRBJ2-7): DAMVIQNPRYQVTQFGKPVTLSCSQTLNHNVMYWYQQKSSQAPKLLFHYYDKDFNNEADTPDNFQSRRPNTSFCFLDIRSPGLGDTAMYLCATSKLAGGTYSYEQYFGPGTRLTVT.

V gene TRBV3-1 (or the pseudogene TRBV3-2) combines with J gene TRBJ2-7, with D possibly TRBD2 on 5 matching bases. The CDR3 is 16 residues long. Germline V lookup: CDR1 LGHDT, CDR2 YNNKEL (reference sequence). Trimming left V 4 bases short and J 3 bases short, with 19 bases between. CDR3 loop: CASSPRFSGFNYEQYF. CDR3 DNA: TGTGCCAGCAGCCCGCGCTTCTCGGGGTTTAACTACGAGCAGTACTTC.

J is TRBJ2-5 and V is TRBV10-2, with 8 bases matching TRBD2. CDR3 size: 18 residues. The V and J ends lost 2 bases and 1 base, in that order; junction bases with no gene match: 12. Per the germline V gene, CDR1 is WSHSY and CDR2 is SAAADI. This CDR3 is CASSEPRGGGGLQETQYF. The CDR3 DNA follows: TGCGCCAGCAGTGAGCCTCGTGGGGGCGGGGGGCTCCAAGAGACCCAGTACTTC.

V usage is TRBV2 and J usage is TRBJ1-5, with D perhaps matching TRBD1 (6 bases). Germline values: CDR1 SNHLY, CDR2 FYNNEI. The CDR3 sequence is 15 residues long. Trimming shortened V by 4 bases and J by 8 bases, and 18 bases separated the two germline ends. The chain's CDR3 is CASSVWGSGVEPQHF. As DNA, the CDR3 is TGTGCCAGCAGTGTATGGGGGTCAGGGGTGGAGCCCCAGCATTTT.

The CDR3 bases are TGTGCCAGCAGTGTGCGGGGCGGGGGTGTAAGCTACACCTTC. The encoded protein is CASSVRGGGVSYTF. This sequence joins TRBV3-1 (or the pseudogene TRBV3-2) and TRBJ1-2, with D possibly being TRBD1 (5 bases). The CDR3 consists of 14 residues. Trimming took 6 bases from V and 9 from J, leaving 20 bases between them. Germline CDR1 is LGHDT and CDR2 is YNNKEL (reference sequence).

This clone came up once. The V gene is TRBV5-1, the J gene TRBJ2-7, with D tentatively TRBD1 (6 bases). Germline CDR1 SGHRS, CDR2 YFSETQ. V lost 5 bases, J lost 0 bases, and 21 bases lay in between. CDR3 length: 17 amino acids. The CDR3 loop reads CASRKNTGLGTSYEQYF. CDR3 bases: TGCGCCAGCAGGAAGAATACAGGGTTGGGAACCTCCTACGAGCAGTACTTC.

The chain recombines TRBV25-1 with TRBJ2-2, with TRBD1 identical over 8 bases. CDR1 MGHDK and CDR2 SYGVNS come from the germline V gene. This CDR3 is 17 amino acids long. The ends lost 5 bases at V and 2 bases at J; junction bases unmatched: 10. The CDR3 spells CASSQAGTGGNTGELFF. Here the CDR3 DNA reads TGTGCCAGCAGTCAGGCCGGGACAGGAGGTAACACCGGGGAGCTGTTTTTT.

This clone was detected only once. The chain uses TRBV6-2 or TRBV6-3 and TRBJ2-3; D gene ambiguous. CDR3 length: 17 residues. CDR1 is MNHEY, CDR2 SVGEGT, per germline. Trimming stripped 5 bases from V and 3 bases from J, with 21 bases between. The CDR3 sequence: CASSRQLPSKSTDTQYF. The CDR3 DNA is TGTGCCAGCAGTCGTCAACTACCCAGTAAGAGTACAGATACGCAGTATTTT.

This chain links TRBV5-1 with TRBJ2-1; D is possibly TRBD2 (6 bases). The CDR3 is 14 amino acids. V lost 0 bases and J 13 bases, leaving 17 bases between the germline ends. Germline CDR1 SGHRS, CDR2 YFSETQ. In nucleotides, the CDR3 is TGCGCCAGCAGCTTGGAAGTCCGCCGGGGGATACAGTTCTTC. Its translation is CASSLEVRRGIQFF. Looking up the rest from reference TRBV5-1 and TRBJ2-1 gives the full variable domain: KAGVTQTPRYLIKTRGQQVTLSCSPISGHRSVSWYQQTPGQGLQFLFEYFSETQRNKGNFPGRFSGRQFSNSRSEMNVSTLELGDSALYLCASSLEVRRGIQFFGPGTRLTVL.

This chain uses TRBV6-2 or TRBV6-3 with TRBJ1-5; D gene unclear. Germline lookup yields CDR1 MNHEY and CDR2 SVGEGT. This CDR3 has 13 amino acids. V lost 0 bases, J lost 6 bases, and 6 bases lay in between. The CDR3 region has the DNA TGTGCCAGCAGTTACTCGCAACTTCAGCCCCAGCATTTT. Translation: CASSYSQLQPQHF.

The chain links TRBV19 to TRBJ1-2, with 7 nucleotides matching TRBD1. The CDR3 sequence is 14 residues long. Germline V gives CDR1 LNHDA, CDR2 SQIVND (reference sequence). Trimming removed 7 bases from V and 4 bases from J; junction bases left unmatched: 9. CDR3 DNA: TGTGCCAGTAACCCCTCAGGGGGAAGCTATGGCTACACCTTC. Protein sequence: CASNPSGGSYGYTF.

This chain connects TRBV2 to TRBJ1-2; the match to TRBD1 covers 7 bases. V lost 8 bases to trimming and J lost 4 bases; unmatched junction nucleotides: 10. Germline V gene data show CDR1 as SNHLY and CDR2 as FYNNEI. The CDR3 is 14 residues long. CDR3 region: CASGGNRGAYGYTF. CDR3 in DNA: TGTGCCAGCGGGGGGAACAGGGGTGCCTATGGCTACACCTTC. Supplemented by reference TRBV2 and TRBJ1-2, the full variable domain reads EPEVTQTPSHQVTQMGQEVILRCVPISNHLYFYWYRQILGQKVEFLVSFYNNEISEKSEIFDDQFSVERPDGSNFTLKIRSTKLEDSAMYFCASGGNRGAYGYTFGSGTRLTVV.

This clone was seen more than once but under ten times. The rearrangement uses TRBV2 and TRBJ1-1, with TRBD1 matching over 7 bases. Trimming took 7 bases from V and 10 from J; bases not matched to a gene: 9. The CDR3 has 12 residues. In germline, CDR1 is SNHLY, CDR2 FYNNEI. CDR3 in DNA: TGTGCCAGCACAGGGGGGGGTCTGAGAGCTTTCTTT. Translation gives CASTGGGLRAFF.

Only a few counts were recorded for this clone. The V gene is TRBV3-1 (or the pseudogene TRBV3-2), the J gene TRBJ1-1, with TRBD1 matching 11 bases. Germline lookup yields CDR1 LGHDT and CDR2 YNNKEL (reference sequence). The CDR3 sequence is 15 residues long. V lost 4 bases and J lost 3; bases outside the gene matches: 4. In DNA, the CDR3 is TGTGCCAGCAGCCGCTGGACAGGGGGCCACACTGAAGCTTTCTTT. This translates into CASSRWTGGHTEAFF.

The sample holds a few counts of this clone. DNA of the CDR3: TGTGCCAGCTCACCAGTCACAGGAACTAACTATGGCTACACCTTC. It specifies CASSPVTGTNYGYTF. The chain recombines TRBV18 with TRBJ1-2, with D perhaps TRBD1 (5 bases). Between the trimmed V and J ends, which lost 2 bases and 0 bases, there was a span of 10 bases. The CDR3 consists of 15 residues. Germline V CDR1 and CDR2: KGHSH, LQKENI.

For the CDR3, the DNA is TGCGCCAGCAGCTTGGATGCGGGTAGGGCTTTCTTT. Translation gives CASSLDAGRAFF. The J gene is TRBJ1-1, the V gene TRBV5-1, with D hard to call. Per the germline V gene, CDR1 is SGHRS and CDR2 is YFSETQ. The CDR3 runs to 12 residues. Trimming shortened V by 0 bases and J by 11 bases, and 11 bases separated the two germline ends.

The rearrangement links TRBV5-1 to TRBJ2-2; a possible D gene is TRBD2 (6 bases). Germline-derived CDR1 and CDR2 are SGHRS and YFSETQ. The CDR3 contains 15 residues. V lost 3 bases, J lost 2 bases, and 11 bases lay in between. This chain's CDR3 is CASSSMGGNTGELFF. Here the CDR3 DNA reads TGCGCCAGCAGCTCCATGGGGGGTAACACCGGGGAGCTGTTTTTT.

This chain links TRBV27 with TRBJ2-2, with D possibly matching TRBD1 (6 bases). Germline V CDR1 and CDR2: MNHEY, SMNVEV (reference sequence). The CDR3 runs 16 residues. V lost 2 bases and J lost 0, with 10 bases in between. In DNA, the CDR3 is TGTGCCAGCAGTTTAAGGGGGAGCTCGAACACCGGGGAGCTGTTTTTT. This sequence encodes CASSLRGSSNTGELFF.

CDR3 bases: TGTGCCAGCAGCCCAGGTCCCACAGATACGCAGTATTTT. Its protein is CASSPGPTDTQYF. This rearrangement joins TRBV7-2 to TRBJ2-3; no firm D call. The germline gives CDR1 SGHTA, CDR2 FQGNSA. CDR3 length: 13 amino acids. Deletions cut 5 bases from V and 2 bases from J, with 8 bases between.

The chain recombines TRBV11-2 with TRBJ2-3; no reliable D call. CDR1 and CDR2 from the germline V gene are SGHAT and FQNNGV. V was pared by 4 bases and J by 2 bases, with 16 bases between. The CDR3 is 16 residues long. Here the CDR3 reads CASSSVRTIVTDTQYF. The CDR3 bases are TGTGCCAGCAGCTCTGTACGAACGATCGTCACAGATACGCAGTATTTT.